This is a list of T cell receptor beta chains from one sample in a study of vaccination and CD4 T cells after COVID-19. No antigen has been identified for these receptors. MiXCR, run by TCRdb on the PCR reads, gives a single entry per CDR3 protein. The sample holds more than 12,000 distinct CDR3 sequences, just under 30% seen once. The sequenced sample was CD4+ T cells from blood, cultured in vitro, obtained before SARS-CoV-2 vaccination. All receptors derive from a human donor who received a COVID-19 vaccine. Each CDR3 is given with its conserved first and last residue. The D gene is left open where the match is weak. Some rows have no size entry. The others give once, few or many, or a class for an expanded clone.

cdr3_nt cdr3_aa clone_size j_call d_call v_call
TGTGCCAGCTCACCTGGGACAGGCTCACCCCTCCACTTT CASSPGTGSPLHF few TRBJ1-6 TRBD1 TRBV18
TGTGCCAGCAAGGTCGTGGGACAGAATAATTCACCCCTCCACTTT CASKVVGQNNSPLHF NA TRBJ1-6 TRBD1 TRBV2
TGTGCCAGCAGCCTACGGGACTCTGGGGCCAACGTCCTGACTTTC CASSLRDSGANVLTF few TRBJ2-6 NA TRBV7-3
TGTGCCAGCAGTGGGGCCAACAACAATGAGCAGTTCTTC CASSGANNNEQFF NA TRBJ2-1 NA TRBV2
TGTGCCAGCAGCTTGAGCAGCCTCTTGAACACTGAAGCTTTCTTT CASSLSSLLNTEAFF NA TRBJ1-1 NA TRBV5-4
TGTGCCAGCAGTTTATTTGTGGGGGTGGTTACAGATACGCAGTATTTT CASSLFVGVVTDTQYF few TRBJ2-3 NA TRBV12-3/TRBV12-4
TGTGCCAGCACCCTCGGAGTTAGCGGGGGACTTTACAATGAGCAGTTCTTC CASTLGVSGGLYNEQFF NA TRBJ2-1 TRBD2 TRBV27
TGTGCCAGCAGTTACTCAGGGGTTCATGGCTACACCTTC CASSYSGVHGYTF few TRBJ1-2 NA TRBV6-2/TRBV6-3
TGTGCCAGCAGTCCGTTGCCCTACGAGCAGTACTTC CASSPLPYEQYF few TRBJ2-7 NA TRBV27
TGCACCAGCAGTTTATTGGGCAGGCCTCGAATGAACACTGAAGCTTTCTTT CTSSLLGRPRMNTEAFF NA TRBJ1-1 NA TRBV27
TGTGCCAGCAGCTCGGGACAGGGGGGTTCACCCCTCCACTTT CASSSGQGGSPLHF NA TRBJ1-6 TRBD1 TRBV7-9
TGCAGTCCAAAAGCCGGCCGCTTAGACGAGCAGTACTTC CSPKAGRLDEQYF NA TRBJ2-7 NA TRBV20-1
TGTGCCAGCAGCCCCTCCCGGTCACCCCTCCACTTT CASSPSRSPLHF NA TRBJ1-6 NA TRBV14
TGTGCCACCAGTGAGACTACGAATTCACCCCTCCACTTT CATSETTNSPLHF few TRBJ1-6 NA TRBV24-1
TGCAGTGCTAGAGAGACTAGGGGCGAGCAGTACTTC CSARETRGEQYF NA TRBJ2-7 NA TRBV20-1
TGCGCCAGCAGCTTGACAGGGGCGGGGAATTCACCCCTCCACTTT CASSLTGAGNSPLHF NA TRBJ1-6 TRBD1 TRBV5-1
TGTGCCACCAGTGACCCGACAGGAAGAACCACAGATACGCAGTATTTT CATSDPTGRTTDTQYF few TRBJ2-3 NA TRBV24-1
TGTGCCAGCAGCTTAGGACAGGGACCGGGTTATAGCAATCAGCCCCAGCATTTT CASSLGQGPGYSNQPQHF NA TRBJ1-5 TRBD1 TRBV11-1
TGTGCCAGCACCCGCGACAGGGGAACAGATACGCAGTATTTT CASTRDRGTDTQYF NA TRBJ2-3 TRBD1 TRBV2
TGTGCCAGCTCACTCGACATGGAGGAGACCCAGTACTTC CASSLDMEETQYF once TRBJ2-5 NA TRBV18
TGTGCCACCAGTGGGGGACCAGAGGACTACAATGAGCAGTTCTTC CATSGGPEDYNEQFF NA TRBJ2-1 NA TRBV24-1
TGTGCCAGCAGCCCGGACCCCGGGGGCAACAACGAGCAGTACTTC CASSPDPGGNNEQYF NA TRBJ2-7 NA TRBV5-4
TGCAGCGTTAAGACAACAGATACGCAGTATTTT CSVKTTDTQYF NA TRBJ2-3 NA TRBV29-1
TGTGCCGTTTTGACAGGGGAATATGGCTACACCTTC CAVLTGEYGYTF few TRBJ1-2 TRBD1 TRBV19
TGTGCCAGCGCTAGCGGGGGGGCCATCAACACCGGGGAGCTGTTTTTT CASASGGAINTGELFF NA TRBJ2-2 TRBD2 TRBV2
TGTGCCAGCCGTTCGGAAAACACTGAAGCTTTCTTT CASRSENTEAFF few TRBJ1-1 NA TRBV25-1
TGTGCCAGCAGTCCACAGGGGTATGGCTACACCTTC CASSPQGYGYTF NA TRBJ1-2 TRBD1 TRBV7-9
TGTGCCAGCAGCCCTAACATCGACGGCTTCGGCTACACCTTC CASSPNIDGFGYTF few TRBJ1-2 NA TRBV6-1
TGCGCCAGCAGCCGGATTGCAGGGATTGGGTTGAACACTGAAGCTTTCTTT CASSRIAGIGLNTEAFF few TRBJ1-1 NA TRBV4-1
TGTGCCATCGGGAGGGGAGACACAGATACGCAGTATTTT CAIGRGDTDTQYF NA TRBJ2-3 TRBD2 TRBV10-3
TGTGCCAGCAGCTTAGCGCTTGGCAGGGGGCCGGGGGAGCAGTACTTC CASSLALGRGPGEQYF few TRBJ2-7 TRBD1 TRBV7-2
TGTGCCAGTAGTGACAGGGTGAACTACGAGCAGTACTTC CASSDRVNYEQYF NA TRBJ2-7 TRBD1 TRBV19
TGTGCCTGGGGGCCGGGACAGGGCCTCCAAGAGACCCAGTACTTC CAWGPGQGLQETQYF NA TRBJ2-5 TRBD1 TRBV30
TGTGCCAGCAGTCCGGACAGGGCCTCTAATGAAAAACTGTTTTTT CASSPDRASNEKLFF NA TRBJ1-4 TRBD1 TRBV2
TGTGCCAGCAGTGAAAACTTTCGGGGCTTAGCTGATTATAGCAATCAGCCCCAGCATTTT CASSENFRGLADYSNQPQHF large TRBJ1-5 NA TRBV2
TGCAGTGCCACCGGACAGGGTCCTTTTGATACGCAGTATTTT CSATGQGPFDTQYF NA TRBJ2-3 TRBD1 TRBV20-1
TGTGCCAGCAGCAAACCTGGGGAAGGGACAGATACGCAGTATTTT CASSKPGEGTDTQYF NA TRBJ2-3 NA TRBV21-1
TGTGCCAGTAGTATAGATCCAAAACAAGATACCCAGTACTTC CASSIDPKQDTQYF NA TRBJ2-5 NA TRBV19
TGCAGTACTACCCGGACGGAGAATTCACCCCTCCACTTT CSTTRTENSPLHF NA TRBJ1-6 NA TRBV20-1
TGTGCCTGGACCTTCTCAAAAGGATACACAGATACGCAGTATTTT CAWTFSKGYTDTQYF NA TRBJ2-3 NA TRBV30
TGTGCCAGCAGTTACGGGACAGGGGGCAATCAGCCCCAGCATTTT CASSYGTGGNQPQHF NA TRBJ1-5 TRBD1 TRBV6-5
TGTGCCAGCAGTTCCCAGACGACTGGCACAGATACGCAGTATTTT CASSSQTTGTDTQYF NA TRBJ2-3 NA TRBV12-3/TRBV12-4